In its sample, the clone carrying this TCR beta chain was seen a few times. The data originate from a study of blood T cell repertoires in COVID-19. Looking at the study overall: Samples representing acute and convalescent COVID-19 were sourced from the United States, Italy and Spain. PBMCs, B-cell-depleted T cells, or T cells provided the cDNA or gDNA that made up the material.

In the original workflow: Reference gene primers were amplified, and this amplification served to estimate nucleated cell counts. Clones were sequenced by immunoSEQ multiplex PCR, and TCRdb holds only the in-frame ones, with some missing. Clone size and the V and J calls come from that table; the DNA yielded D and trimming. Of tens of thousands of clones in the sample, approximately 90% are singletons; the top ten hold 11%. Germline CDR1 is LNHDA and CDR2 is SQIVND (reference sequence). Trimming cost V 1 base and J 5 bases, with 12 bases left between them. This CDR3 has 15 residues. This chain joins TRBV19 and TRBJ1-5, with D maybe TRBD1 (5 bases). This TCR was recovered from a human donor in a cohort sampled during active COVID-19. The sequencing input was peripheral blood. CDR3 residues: CASSIAGQGHQPQHF. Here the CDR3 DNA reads TGTGCCAGTAGTATAGCGGGTCAGGGCCATCAGCCCCAGCATTTT.